This T cell receptor (beta chain) was found in a study of T cells in Graves' hyperthyroidism and ophthalmopathy. The definition of stable Graves' hyperthyroidism was no ophthalmopathy progression within 18 months. This sample holds PBMCs from roughly 10 ml fresh peripheral blood. From RNA transcripts, TCR beta CDR3 regions were amplified. HTBI primers were the set used in a first-round RT-PCR of the TCR CDR3. MiXCR, run by TCRdb on the multiplex PCR reads, gives a single entry per CDR3 protein. The repertoire holds 450,000 to 600,000 distinct CDR3 sequences, with around 15% as singletons. This clonotype was seen many times. This receptor was taken from a woman aged 35 to 49 with Graves' hyperthyroidism. Material for sequencing was blood.

CDR3 coding DNA: TGTGCCAGCAGTGAATTAACCGGACGGAGCTCCTACGAGCAGTACTTC. Its protein product is CASSELTGRSSYEQYF. This rearrangement joins TRBV2 to TRBJ2-7, with D unclear. CDR3 length: 16 amino acids. V lost 2 bases and J 0 bases, leaving 14 bases between the germline ends. Germline values: CDR1 SNHLY, CDR2 FYNNEI.